Below, one TCR beta chain is given with its context. Per the germline V gene, CDR1 is SGHAT and CDR2 is FQNNGV. This CDR3 has 14 residues. The ends were cut back, 2 bases at V and 1 base at J, with 8 bases in the middle. This specimen belongs to a study of T cell changes during pregnancy in multiple sclerosis. Method: immunoSEQ multiplex PCR; TCRdb's copy keeps in-frame clones and lacks some. In the table there are about 58,000 clones, under 95% of which are singletons. The rearrangement joins TRBV11-2 to TRBJ2-5; D remains ambiguous. The sample was CD4+ T cells from peripheral blood mononuclear cells, taken after pregnancy. This clonotype was obtained from a female donor in good health, enrolled as a control in a pregnancy study. For the CDR3, the DNA is TGTGCCAGCAGCTTACGTTACGGCCAAGAGACCCAGTACTTC. Translating gives CASSLRYGQETQYF.